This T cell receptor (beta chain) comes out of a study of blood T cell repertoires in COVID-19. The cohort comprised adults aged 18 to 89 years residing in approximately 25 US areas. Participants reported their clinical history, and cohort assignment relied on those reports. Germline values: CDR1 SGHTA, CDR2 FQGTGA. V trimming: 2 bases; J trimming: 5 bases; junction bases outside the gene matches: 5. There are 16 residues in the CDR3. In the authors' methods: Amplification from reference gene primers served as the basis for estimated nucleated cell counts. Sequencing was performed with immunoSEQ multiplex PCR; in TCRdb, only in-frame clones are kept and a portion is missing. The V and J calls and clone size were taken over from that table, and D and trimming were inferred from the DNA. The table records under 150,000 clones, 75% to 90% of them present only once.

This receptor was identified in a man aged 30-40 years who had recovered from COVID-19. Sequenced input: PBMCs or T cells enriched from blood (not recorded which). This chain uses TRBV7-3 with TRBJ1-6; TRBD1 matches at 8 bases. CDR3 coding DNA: TGTGCCAGCAGCTTACATTCGACAGGGGATAATTCACCCCTCCACTTT. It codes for CASSLHSTGDNSPLHF.